This TCR beta chain was documented in a study of CD8+ T cells in alopecia areata. The study, taken as a whole, reports: Affected lesional scalp, above all in alopecia totalis/universalis, was more clonal than normal scalp.

RNA extraction and reverse transcription yielded cDNA as sequencing template. TCRdb's copy holds only in-frame clones and misses some; the assay was immunoSEQ multiplex PCR. The sample lists 100,000 to 130,000 clones; around 55% were seen once. Trimming shortened V by 1 base and J by 1 base, and 11 bases separated the two germline ends. The germline V gene has CDR1 ENHRY and CDR2 SYGVKD. This CDR3 is built from 17 residues. About this clone: The antigen is not known.

The TCR sequence derives from a human donor in good health. The sequencing input was CD8+ T cells sorted from blood. The V and J genes are TRBV10-3 and TRBJ2-6; TRBD2 might be the D (5 bases). CDR3 bases: TGTGCCATCAGTGAGTTTAGCCGGGGTTCTGGGGCCAACGTCCTGACTTTC. Translating it yields CAISEFSRGSGANVLTF.